Following are 10 T cell receptor beta chains from one sample sequenced in a study of vaccination and CD4 T cells after COVID-19. These receptors have no identified antigens. Described treatment: approximately 9-day PBMC culture with coronavirus spike peptide pools or control peptides (ViraFEST assay). Sequencing of DNA taken from cultured CD4+ T cells relied on the Oncomine TCR Beta short-read assay. TCRdb ran MiXCR on the PCR reads and lists one entry per CDR3 protein. The sample consists of 10,000 to 15,000 distinct CDR3 sequences, 53% of them appearing once. Sequencing was done on a sample of CD4+ T cells from blood, cultured in vitro. These receptors all stem from a human donor who had recovered from COVID-19.

This chain joins TRBV11-3 and TRBJ1-1; weak D call: TRBD1 (6 bases). The V gene lost 1 base and the J gene lost 4 bases, with 7 bases spanning the gap. CDR1 is SGHNT and CDR2 is YENEEA in the germline V gene. The CDR3 totals 13 residues. The DNA for the CDR3 is TGTGCCAGCAGCTTAGTGGGGGCCACTGAAGCTTTCTTT. Encoded protein: CASSLVGATEAFF.

Notes on this clonotype: With a much larger clone just one base away, this may be a read error. This chain joins TRBV18 and TRBJ1-1, with TRBD1 matching over 7 bases. The CDR3 covers 14 residues. In germline, CDR1 is KGHSH, CDR2 LQKENI. Losses at the gene ends were 4 bases for V and 7 bases for J; bases not matched to a gene: 9. CDR3 region: CASSLGQRGSEAFF. The CDR3 nucleotides read TGTGCCAGCTCACTGGGACAGAGAGGCAGTGAAGCTTTCTTT.

This chain connects TRBV7-9 to TRBJ2-3; perhaps TRBD2 as D (7 bases). The V gene's germline CDR1 is SEHNR and CDR2 FQNEAQ (reference sequence). This CDR3 contains 12 residues. V lost 11 bases to trimming and J lost 5 bases, with 14 bases between them. CDR3 sequence reads: CASGGSLDTQYF. Here the CDR3 DNA reads TGTGCCTCGGGGGGCTCCTTAGATACGCAGTATTTT.

The chain recombines TRBV18 with TRBJ2-7; D perhaps matches TRBD1 (7 bases). Germline V lookup: CDR1 KGHSH, CDR2 LQKENI. The CDR3 consists of 16 residues. V gave up 3 bases and J gave up 7 bases, with 22 bases separating them. The chain's CDR3 is CASSPGGGGAAGEQYF. In DNA form, the CDR3 reads TGTGCCAGCTCACCCGGCGGAGGGGGCGCCGCGGGTGAGCAGTACTTC.

The sample holds one count of this clonotype. The CDR3 DNA follows: TGTGCCAGCAACCAACGGGCGGAATATGGCTACACCTTC. It yields the protein CASNQRAEYGYTF. The chain carries TRBV28 and TRBJ1-2; no firm D call. CDR3 size: 13 residues. Germline CDR1 and CDR2: MDHEN and SYDVKM. Trimming removed 7 bases from V and 5 bases from J, with 14 bases in between.

J is TRBJ1-5 and V is TRBV19; D call uncertain. The CDR3 has 15 amino acids. The ends were cut back, 6 bases at V and 7 bases at J, with 19 bases in the middle. The germline CDR1 and CDR2 sequences are LNHDA and SQIVND (reference sequence). CDR3 bases: TGTGCCAGTAGCCTAGAGGCCGCGGGGAACCAGCCCCAGCATTTT. Translated, it gives CASSLEAAGNQPQHF.

V and J are TRBV7-8 and TRBJ1-5; D perhaps matches TRBD1 (6 bases). The V end lost 4 bases, the J end lost 7 bases, and 23 bases lay between the germline ends. CDR1 is SGHVS and CDR2 is FQNEAQ in the germline V gene. CDR3 length: 17 residues. The CDR3 nucleotides read TGTGCCAGCAGCTCGAGACGGGACATTATATGGTCCCAGCCCCAGCATTTT. It codes for CASSSRRDIIWSQPQHF.

J is TRBJ2-7 and V is TRBV2; unclear D gene. Germline values: CDR1 SNHLY, CDR2 FYNNEI. V was clipped by 0 bases and J by 2 bases, with 8 bases between them. The CDR3 totals 14 residues. The CDR3 reads CASSEATGPYEQYF. As DNA, the CDR3 is TGTGCCAGCAGTGAAGCAACGGGTCCCTACGAGCAGTACTTC.

This sequence joins TRBV7-3 and TRBJ1-1; 7 nucleotides line up with TRBD1. V lost 6 bases and J lost 1; bases outside the gene matches: 8. The CDR3 sequence is 15 residues long. Germline V gene sequence: CDR1 SGHTA, CDR2 FQGTGA. The CDR3 sequence is CASRLTGSANTEAFF. CDR3 coding DNA: TGTGCCAGCAGGTTGACAGGGTCGGCGAACACTGAAGCTTTCTTT.

J is TRBJ2-1 and V is TRBV24-1, with 13 bases aligning to TRBD2. The length of the CDR3 is 16 residues. The V and J ends lost 3 bases and 6 bases, in that order; junction bases with no gene match: 4. The germline V gene encodes CDR1 KGHDR and CDR2 SFDVKD. This CDR3 is CATSDTGLAGVNEQFF. The CDR3 DNA sequence: TGTGCCACCAGTGATACCGGACTAGCGGGAGTCAATGAGCAGTTCTTC.